This T cell receptor (beta chain) stems from a study of TIL therapy for anti-PD-1-resistant metastatic lung cancer (TCRdb year 2021). At the level of the whole study: Before any PD-1/PD-L1 blockade was given, tumors were harvested, nivolumab was then administered, and patients who progressed went on to receive lymphodepletion, an infusion of expanded TIL, and IL-2. A median non-synonymous tumor mutation burden of approximately 1.5 mutations per megabase was determined across the cohort by whole-exome sequencing. Enrolled patients had a median age of roughly 50 years (range 38-75) and a median tumor PD-L1 proportion score of 6% to 6.5%. The cohort was predominantly lung adenocarcinoma, with several EGFR-mutant and two ALK-rearranged tumors, and half of patients were current or former smokers. Tumor and peripheral blood T cell receptor beta sequencing was used to track clonotypes across tumor, expanded TIL product and serial blood samples. Here is what the overall study found, with its caveats: The baseline peripheral repertoire was partially replaced by infused TIL clonotypes, which then decayed over months, and persistence showed no apparent association with response. The study protocol defined all tumor marker inferences as exploratory. The cohort was highly selected, including more treatment-naive, never-smoker and oncogene-addicted patients than is typical, which limits generalizability.

The immunoSEQ v3 hsTCRB kit was used to amplify TCR beta CDR3 regions from genomic DNA through bias-controlled multiplex PCR. An Illumina NextSeq 500 was used to sequence the TCR libraries, reaching roughly 1.9 million read pairs at survey level or about 4.5-6 million at deep level. Per the authors' processing: V, D and J genes were assigned, non-productive sequences were removed, and clonality was reported by immunoSEQ Analyzer software. Repertoires were compared by productive Simpson clonality and by the Morisita overlap index of productive TRB rearrangements between infused TIL and blood. The absolute count of a clonotype in blood was estimated by multiplying the lymphocyte count by the CD3+ fraction and by the productive frequency of the clone. The immuneACCESS repertoire file appears here via TCRdb, limited to in-frame rearrangements. These files lack a portion of the clones; in checked studies, under half of the deficit traces to unresolved V genes, and the cause of the others is not known. V and J calls and clone size are those listed in that table; D and trimming were worked out from the DNA. The sample table contains 35,000 or so clones; only one count was recorded for less than 75% of them. The ten most abundant clones make up approximately 5.3% of the sample.

Details on this clone: Its specific antigen is unknown. Base-call qualities are not available, and no considerably larger clone is one nucleotide away.

The germline V gene encodes CDR1 SGHRS and CDR2 YFSETQ. The cysteine opens and the phenylalanine closes a CDR3 of 14 amino acids. Only the CDR3 part of the read is kept: 42 bases, read in frame from the first base. Trimming at the junction amounts to 0 bases on V and 6 bases on J, and the germline ends lie 13 bases apart. The sample's time point label, decoded: pre-treatment sample, taken before nivolumab and TIL therapy. Adults with stage 4 NSCLC were enrolled in a dual-center phase I trial from 2017 to January 2020. Samples were obtained from a single-arm, open-label phase I trial in which tumor-infiltrating lymphocyte therapy with nivolumab was evaluated in advanced non-small cell lung cancer. Blood mononuclear cells from EDTA tubes were separated on a Ficoll gradient and snap-frozen as pellets, and DNA was extracted from the cells using a Qiagen mini-prep kit.

The receptor comes from a person aged 25 to 79 with non-small cell lung cancer. This sequence uses TRBV5-1 and TRBJ2-7; the D segment might be TRBD1 or TRBD2, since each matches 5 bases. The sample consisted of blood, taken at baseline. This receptor carries the CDR3 CASSLGQGRSEQYF. The DNA sequence is TGCGCCAGCAGCTTGGGCCAGGGACGGAGCGAGCAGTACTTC. Beyond the CDR3, the reference TRBV5-1 and TRBJ2-7 genes provide the residues; the full variable domain reads: KAGVTQTPRYLIKTRGQQVTLSCSPISGHRSVSWYQQTPGQGLQFLFEYFSETQRNKGNFPGRFSGRQFSNSRSEMNVSTLELGDSALYLCASSLGQGRSEQYFGPGTRLTVT.